Listed below are T cell receptor beta chains from one sample, sequenced in a study of CD4+ T cells in melanoma. Produced via immunoSEQ multiplex PCR; TCRdb's table is partial and in-frame only. The sample contains around 130,000 clones, nearly 95% of which appear only once. Receptor source: a human donor with melanoma. Each CDR3 is given with its conserved first and last residue. Fields, in order: D gene, CDR3 length, J gene, clone size, V gene, CDR3 protein, CDR3 DNA. D genes are given only for firm matches. Expanded clones are given a class, and other clones once, few, many or no size at all.

d_gene: TRBD2
len: 22
j_gene: TRBJ2-7
abundance: NA
v_gene: TRBV2
CDR3aa: CASSDDWPFLGSGGRKSYEQYF
CDR3nt: TGTGCCAGCAGTGACGATTGGCCCTTTTTGGGTAGCGGGGGGCGCAAGAGCTACGAGCAGTACTTC

d_gene: NA
len: 15
j_gene: TRBJ1-6
abundance: NA
v_gene: TRBV6-1
CDR3aa: CASSGGDGVNSPLHF
CDR3nt: TGTGCCAGCAGTGGCGGGGATGGGGTTAATTCACCCCTCCACTTT

d_gene: NA
len: 11
j_gene: TRBJ1-2
abundance: NA
v_gene: TRBV29-1
CDR3aa: CSVEVGYGYTF
CDR3nt: TGCAGCGTTGAAGTGGGCTATGGCTACACCTTC

d_gene: NA
len: 14
j_gene: TRBJ2-3
abundance: NA
v_gene: TRBV7-3
CDR3aa: CASSSQGKTDTQYF
CDR3nt: TGTGCCAGCAGCTCCCAGGGGAAAACAGATACGCAGTATTTT

d_gene: NA
len: 17
j_gene: TRBJ1-2
abundance: NA
v_gene: TRBV15
CDR3aa: CATSRTVGGQRYYGYTF
CDR3nt: TGTGCCACCAGCAGAACCGTCGGGGGGCAGCGTTACTATGGCTACACCTTC

d_gene: NA
len: 14
j_gene: TRBJ1-5
abundance: NA
v_gene: TRBV19
CDR3aa: CASGDGQGSQPQHF
CDR3nt: TGTGCCAGTGGGGACGGGCAAGGGAGTCAGCCCCAGCATTTT

d_gene: NA
len: 14
j_gene: TRBJ2-3
abundance: NA
v_gene: TRBV5-4
CDR3aa: CASSSGTYTDTQYF
CDR3nt: TGTGCCAGCAGCTCTGGGACCTACACAGATACGCAGTATTTT

d_gene: TRBD1
len: 17
j_gene: TRBJ2-7
abundance: NA
v_gene: TRBV27
CDR3aa: CASSPSTGDAQPDEQYF
CDR3nt: TGTGCCAGCAGTCCCTCTACAGGGGACGCACAACCCGACGAGCAGTACTTC

d_gene: NA
len: 13
j_gene: TRBJ1-2
abundance: NA
v_gene: TRBV6-5
CDR3aa: CASSYGEDYGYTF
CDR3nt: TGTGCCAGCAGTTACGGGGAAGACTATGGCTACACCTTC

d_gene: NA
len: 15
j_gene: TRBJ2-1
abundance: NA
v_gene: TRBV7-9
CDR3aa: CASSPPGQIYNEQFF
CDR3nt: TGTGCCAGCAGCCCCCCTGGACAGATTTACAATGAGCAGTTCTTC

d_gene: TRBD1
len: 15
j_gene: TRBJ2-2
abundance: NA
v_gene: TRBV6-1
CDR3aa: CASSRRQGSTGELFF
CDR3nt: TGTGCCAGCAGTCGGCGACAGGGCAGCACCGGGGAGCTGTTTTTT

d_gene: NA
len: 15
j_gene: TRBJ2-7
abundance: NA
v_gene: TRBV30
CDR3aa: CAWSVYYGGSYEQYF
CDR3nt: TGTGCCTGGAGTGTATATTATGGGGGATCCTACGAGCAGTACTTC

d_gene: NA
len: 12
j_gene: TRBJ1-1
abundance: few
v_gene: TRBV7-3
CDR3aa: CATSEGRAEAFF
CDR3nt: TGTGCCACTTCGGAGGGAAGGGCTGAAGCTTTCTTT

d_gene: NA
len: 14
j_gene: TRBJ2-2
abundance: NA
v_gene: TRBV10-2
CDR3aa: CASSETGAPGELFF
CDR3nt: TGCGCCAGCAGTGAGACAGGAGCTCCCGGGGAGCTGTTTTTT

d_gene: NA
len: 13
j_gene: TRBJ2-3
abundance: NA
v_gene: TRBV6-1
CDR3aa: CASSGVRTDTQYF
CDR3nt: TGTGCCAGCAGTGGAGTCCGCACAGATACGCAGTATTTT

d_gene: NA
len: 14
j_gene: TRBJ1-1
abundance: NA
v_gene: TRBV30
CDR3aa: CAWSITVMNTEAFF
CDR3nt: TGTGCCTGGAGTATCACAGTTATGAACACTGAAGCTTTCTTT

d_gene: TRBD1
len: 13
j_gene: TRBJ1-2
abundance: once
v_gene: TRBV15
CDR3aa: CATSRGGTVFYTF
CDR3nt: TGTGCCACCAGCAGAGGAGGGACAGTTTTCTACACCTTC

d_gene: NA
len: 11
j_gene: TRBJ2-3
abundance: NA
v_gene: TRBV6-1
CDR3aa: CASAWGDTQYF
CDR3nt: TGTGCCAGCGCTTGGGGAGATACGCAGTATTTT

d_gene: NA
len: 15
j_gene: TRBJ1-6
abundance: NA
v_gene: TRBV6-6
CDR3aa: CASSYSNQGNSPLHF
CDR3nt: TGTGCCAGCAGTTACTCGAATCAGGGGAATTCACCCCTCCACTTT

d_gene: NA
len: 14
j_gene: TRBJ1-6
abundance: NA
v_gene: TRBV11-2
CDR3aa: CASAAGSYNSPLHF
CDR3nt: TGTGCCAGCGCTGCCGGGTCCTATAATTCACCCCTCCACTTT

d_gene: NA
len: 13
j_gene: TRBJ1-1
abundance: NA
v_gene: TRBV30
CDR3aa: CAWTRMFATEAFF
CDR3nt: TGTGCCTGGACCCGTATGTTTGCGACTGAAGCTTTCTTT

d_gene: TRBD1
len: 14
j_gene: TRBJ2-7
abundance: few
v_gene: TRBV9
CDR3aa: CASSFGTGTYEQYF
CDR3nt: TGTGCCAGCAGCTTTGGGACAGGGACCTACGAGCAGTACTTC

d_gene: NA
len: 12
j_gene: TRBJ1-2
abundance: NA
v_gene: TRBV29-1
CDR3aa: CSVEPGTYGYTF
CDR3nt: TGCAGCGTTGAACCAGGGACCTATGGCTACACCTTC

d_gene: NA
len: 15
j_gene: TRBJ2-3
abundance: NA
v_gene: TRBV27
CDR3aa: CASSLSLASTDTQYF
CDR3nt: TGTGCCAGCAGTTTATCACTAGCTAGCACAGATACGCAGTATTTT

d_gene: NA
len: 10
j_gene: TRBJ1-5
abundance: once
v_gene: TRBV19
CDR3aa: CASSWQPQHF
CDR3nt: TGTGCCAGTAGCTGGCAGCCCCAGCATTTT

d_gene: NA
len: 16
j_gene: TRBJ2-3
abundance: NA
v_gene: TRBV10-2
CDR3aa: CATLPRGTDNTDTQYF
CDR3nt: TGCGCCACCCTCCCGAGGGGGACGGACAACACAGATACGCAGTATTTT

d_gene: NA
len: 11
j_gene: TRBJ1-1
abundance: NA
v_gene: TRBV20-1
CDR3aa: CSARQNTEAFF
CDR3nt: TGCAGTGCTAGGCAGAACACTGAAGCTTTCTTT

d_gene: NA
len: 13
j_gene: TRBJ1-1
abundance: once
v_gene: TRBV2
CDR3aa: CASAGEVNTEAFF
CDR3nt: TGTGCCAGCGCAGGAGAAGTGAACACTGAAGCTTTCTTT

d_gene: TRBD1
len: 16
j_gene: TRBJ1-6
abundance: NA
v_gene: TRBV10-3
CDR3aa: CAIRSGTGGYNSPLHF
CDR3nt: TGTGCCATCAGGTCCGGGACAGGGGGCTATAATTCACCCCTCCACTTT

d_gene: NA
len: 14
j_gene: TRBJ1-5
abundance: NA
v_gene: TRBV4-1
CDR3aa: CASSQRTEPQPQHF
CDR3nt: TGCGCCAGCAGCCAGCGGACAGAACCTCAGCCCCAGCATTTT

d_gene: NA
len: 12
j_gene: TRBJ1-1
abundance: NA
v_gene: TRBV29-1
CDR3aa: CSARVLNTEAFF
CDR3nt: TGCAGCGCCAGGGTCTTGAACACTGAAGCTTTCTTT

d_gene: TRBD1
len: 14
j_gene: TRBJ1-4
abundance: once
v_gene: TRBV5-1
CDR3aa: CASSLLTGNEKLFF
CDR3nt: TGCGCCAGCAGCTTGTTGACAGGGAATGAAAAACTGTTTTTT

d_gene: NA
len: 16
j_gene: TRBJ1-2
abundance: NA
v_gene: TRBV5-4
CDR3aa: CASSSKGSLIGYGYTF
CDR3nt: TGTGCCAGCAGCTCCAAGGGCTCTCTTATCGGTTATGGCTACACCTTC

d_gene: TRBD2
len: 14
j_gene: TRBJ2-1
abundance: NA
v_gene: TRBV27
CDR3aa: CASILAGGDGEQFF
CDR3nt: TGTGCCAGCATTCTCGCGGGGGGGGACGGTGAGCAGTTCTTC

d_gene: NA
len: 17
j_gene: TRBJ2-1
abundance: NA
v_gene: TRBV5-4
CDR3aa: CASSFGGGISSYNEQFF
CDR3nt: TGTGCCAGCAGCTTCGGAGGAGGGATCAGCTCCTACAATGAGCAGTTCTTC

d_gene: NA
len: 15
j_gene: TRBJ2-2
abundance: few
v_gene: TRBV6-1
CDR3aa: CASKERFFGFGELFF
CDR3nt: TGTGCCAGCAAGGAGCGCTTTTTCGGTTTCGGGGAGCTGTTTTTT

d_gene: NA
len: 13
j_gene: TRBJ1-6
abundance: NA
v_gene: TRBV6-5
CDR3aa: CASRRGGGSPLHF
CDR3nt: TGTGCCAGCAGACGGGGGGGAGGTTCACCCCTCCACTTT

d_gene: NA
len: 18
j_gene: TRBJ1-5
abundance: NA
v_gene: TRBV19
CDR3aa: CASSGGAPSRYSNQPQHF
CDR3nt: TGTGCCAGTAGTGGGGGAGCTCCATCTCGTTATAGCAATCAGCCCCAGCATTTT

d_gene: NA
len: 14
j_gene: TRBJ2-2
abundance: NA
v_gene: TRBV5-1
CDR3aa: CASSLAGHTGELFF
CDR3nt: TGCGCCAGCAGCTTGGCAGGTCACACCGGGGAGCTGTTTTTT

d_gene: NA
len: 15
j_gene: TRBJ2-2
abundance: NA
v_gene: TRBV19
CDR3aa: CASSIKAFPTGELFF
CDR3nt: TGTGCCAGTAGTATAAAGGCCTTCCCGACCGGGGAGCTGTTTTTT

d_gene: NA
len: 12
j_gene: TRBJ1-5
abundance: NA
v_gene: TRBV7-2
CDR3aa: CASSFYNQPQHF
CDR3nt: TGTGCCAGCAGCTTCTATAATCAGCCCCAGCATTTT

d_gene: NA
len: 15
j_gene: TRBJ2-3
abundance: NA
v_gene: TRBV30
CDR3aa: CAWSDEQVPTDTQYF
CDR3nt: TGTGCCTGGAGTGATGAACAGGTGCCCACAGATACGCAGTATTTT

d_gene: NA
len: 12
j_gene: TRBJ1-2
abundance: NA
v_gene: TRBV25-1
CDR3aa: CASRDGYYGYTF
CDR3nt: TGTGCCAGCAGAGACGGCTACTATGGCTACACCTTC

d_gene: NA
len: 12
j_gene: TRBJ2-7
abundance: NA
v_gene: TRBV5-1
CDR3aa: CASSPVGYEQYF
CDR3nt: TGCGCCAGCAGCCCAGTTGGGTACGAGCAGTACTTC

d_gene: TRBD2
len: 14
j_gene: TRBJ2-3
abundance: NA
v_gene: TRBV18
CDR3aa: CASSPGLATDTQYF
CDR3nt: TGTGCCAGCTCACCGGGACTAGCGACAGATACGCAGTATTTT

d_gene: NA
len: 12
j_gene: TRBJ2-1
abundance: NA
v_gene: TRBV7-6
CDR3aa: CASSLRGGEQFF
CDR3nt: TGTGCCAGCAGCTTAAGGGGCGGTGAGCAGTTCTTC

d_gene: NA
len: 15
j_gene: TRBJ1-2
abundance: NA
v_gene: TRBV30
CDR3aa: CAWSRTINWAYGYTF
CDR3nt: TGTGCCTGGAGCCGAACGATAAACTGGGCCTATGGCTACACCTTC

d_gene: NA
len: 13
j_gene: TRBJ1-5
abundance: NA
v_gene: TRBV30
CDR3aa: CAWSGAGNQPQHF
CDR3nt: TGTGCCTGGAGTGGGGCTGGGAATCAGCCCCAGCATTTT

d_gene: TRBD1
len: 15
j_gene: TRBJ1-5
abundance: NA
v_gene: TRBV19
CDR3aa: CASSIDRGLYQPQHF
CDR3nt: TGTGCCAGTAGTATAGACAGGGGGCTTTATCAGCCCCAGCATTTT